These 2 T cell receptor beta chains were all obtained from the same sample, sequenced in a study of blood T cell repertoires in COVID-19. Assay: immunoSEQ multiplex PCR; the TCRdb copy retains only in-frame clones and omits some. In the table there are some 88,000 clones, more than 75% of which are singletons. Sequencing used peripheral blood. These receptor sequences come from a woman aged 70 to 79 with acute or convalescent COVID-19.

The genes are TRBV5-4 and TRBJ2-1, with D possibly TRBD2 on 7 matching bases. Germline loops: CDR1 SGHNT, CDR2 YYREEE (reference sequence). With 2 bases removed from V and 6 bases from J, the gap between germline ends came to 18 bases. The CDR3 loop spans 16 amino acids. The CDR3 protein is CASSFSRGARGNEQFF. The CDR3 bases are TGTGCCAGCAGCTTCAGTCGGGGGGCCCGAGGCAATGAGCAGTTCTTC.

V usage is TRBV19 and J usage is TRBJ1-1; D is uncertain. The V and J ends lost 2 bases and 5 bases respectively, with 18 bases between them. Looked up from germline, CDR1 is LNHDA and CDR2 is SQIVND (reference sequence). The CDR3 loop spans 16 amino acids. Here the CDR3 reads CASSILRGERLTEAFF. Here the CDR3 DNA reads TGTGCCAGTAGTATACTTCGCGGGGAGAGGTTAACTGAAGCTTTCTTT.